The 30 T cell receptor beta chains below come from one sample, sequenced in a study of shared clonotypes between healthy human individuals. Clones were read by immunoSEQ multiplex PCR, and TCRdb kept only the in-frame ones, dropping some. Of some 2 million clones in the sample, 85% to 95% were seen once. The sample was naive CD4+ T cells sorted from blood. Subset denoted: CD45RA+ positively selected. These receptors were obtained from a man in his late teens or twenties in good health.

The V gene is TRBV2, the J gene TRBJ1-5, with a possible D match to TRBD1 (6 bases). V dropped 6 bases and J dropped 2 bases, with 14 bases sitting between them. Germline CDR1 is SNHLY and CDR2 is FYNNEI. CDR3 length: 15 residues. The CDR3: CASRKTGVGNQPQHF. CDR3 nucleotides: TGTGCCAGCAGAAAGACAGGAGTCGGCAATCAGCCCCAGCATTTT.

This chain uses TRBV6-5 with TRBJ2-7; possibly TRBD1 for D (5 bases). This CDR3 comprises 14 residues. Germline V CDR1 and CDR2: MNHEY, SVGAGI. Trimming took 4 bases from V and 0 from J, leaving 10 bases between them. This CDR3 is CASSSDSASYEQYF. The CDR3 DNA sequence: TGTGCCAGCAGTTCCGACAGTGCCTCCTACGAGCAGTACTTC.

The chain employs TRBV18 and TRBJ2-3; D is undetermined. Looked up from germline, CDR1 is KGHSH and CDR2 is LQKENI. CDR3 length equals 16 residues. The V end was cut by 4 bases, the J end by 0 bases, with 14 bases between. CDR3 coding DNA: TGTGCCAGCTCACGCGCGGCGATGACTAGCACAGATACGCAGTATTTT. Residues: CASSRAAMTSTDTQYF. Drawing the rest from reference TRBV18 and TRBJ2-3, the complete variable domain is NAGVMQNPRHLVRRRGQEARLRCSPMKGHSHVYWYRQLPEEGLKFMVYLQKENIIDESGMPKERFSAEFPKEGPSILRIQQVVRGDSAAYFCASSRAAMTSTDTQYFGPGTRLTVL.

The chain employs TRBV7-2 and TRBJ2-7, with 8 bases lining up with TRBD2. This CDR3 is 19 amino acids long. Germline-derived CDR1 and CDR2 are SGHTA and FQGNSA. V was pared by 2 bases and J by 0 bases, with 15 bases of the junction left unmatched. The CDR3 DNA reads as TGTGCCAGCAGCTTACCAAGGGATAGCGGGACGTTAGCCTCCTACGAGCAGTACTTC. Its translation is CASSLPRDSGTLASYEQYF.

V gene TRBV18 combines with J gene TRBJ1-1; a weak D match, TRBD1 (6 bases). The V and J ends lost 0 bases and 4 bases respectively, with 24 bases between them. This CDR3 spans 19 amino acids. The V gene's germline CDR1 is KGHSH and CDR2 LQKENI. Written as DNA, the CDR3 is TGTGCCAGCTCACCACCAAGCAAGACTCCGGGCAGGGGAGGCACTGAAGCTTTCTTT. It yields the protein CASSPPSKTPGRGGTEAFF.

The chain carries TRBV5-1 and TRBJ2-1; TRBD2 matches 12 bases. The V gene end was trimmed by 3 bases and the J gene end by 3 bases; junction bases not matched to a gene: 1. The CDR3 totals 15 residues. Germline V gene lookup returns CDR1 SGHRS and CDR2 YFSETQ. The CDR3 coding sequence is TGCGCCAGCAGCTGGACTAGCGGGATCTACAATGAGCAGTTCTTC. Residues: CASSWTSGIYNEQFF.

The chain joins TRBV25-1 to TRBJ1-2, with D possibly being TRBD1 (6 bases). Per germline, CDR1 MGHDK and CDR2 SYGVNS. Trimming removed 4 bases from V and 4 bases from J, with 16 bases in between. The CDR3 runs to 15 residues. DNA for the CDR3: TGTGCCAGCAGTGCCGAAATTTGGGGGCGCTATGGCTACACCTTC. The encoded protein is CASSAEIWGRYGYTF.

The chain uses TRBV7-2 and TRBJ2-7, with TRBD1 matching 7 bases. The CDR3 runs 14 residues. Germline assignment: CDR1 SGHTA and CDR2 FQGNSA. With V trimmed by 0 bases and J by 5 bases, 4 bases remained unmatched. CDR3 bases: TGTGCCAGCAGCTTAGCGGGGACAGTCGACGAGCAGTACTTC. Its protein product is CASSLAGTVDEQYF.

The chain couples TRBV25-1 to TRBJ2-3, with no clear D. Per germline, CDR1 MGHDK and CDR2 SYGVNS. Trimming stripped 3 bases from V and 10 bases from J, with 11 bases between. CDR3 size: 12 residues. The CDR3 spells CASSDPLGAQYF. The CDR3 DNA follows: TGTGCCAGCAGTGACCCTCTGGGTGCGCAGTATTTT.

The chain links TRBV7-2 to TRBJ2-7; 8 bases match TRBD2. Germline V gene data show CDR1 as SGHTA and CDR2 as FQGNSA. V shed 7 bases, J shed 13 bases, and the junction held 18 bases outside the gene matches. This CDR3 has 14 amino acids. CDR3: CASTPGLEQGGHYF. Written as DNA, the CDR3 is TGTGCCAGCACGCCGGGACTAGAACAAGGCGGGCATTACTTC.

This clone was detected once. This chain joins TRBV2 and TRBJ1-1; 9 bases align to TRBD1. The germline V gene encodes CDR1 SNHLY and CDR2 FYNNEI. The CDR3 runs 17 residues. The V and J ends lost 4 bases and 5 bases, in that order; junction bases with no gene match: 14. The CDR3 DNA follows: TGTGCCAGCAGTGCGTTATTCCCCGGACAGGGGAGGACTGAAGCTTTCTTT. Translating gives CASSALFPGQGRTEAFF.

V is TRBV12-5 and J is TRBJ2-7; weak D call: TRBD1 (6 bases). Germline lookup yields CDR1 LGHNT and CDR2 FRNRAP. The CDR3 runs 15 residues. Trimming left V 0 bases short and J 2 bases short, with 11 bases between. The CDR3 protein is CASGLVGGITYEQYF. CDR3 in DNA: TGTGCTAGTGGTTTGGTAGGGGGAATCACCTACGAGCAGTACTTC.

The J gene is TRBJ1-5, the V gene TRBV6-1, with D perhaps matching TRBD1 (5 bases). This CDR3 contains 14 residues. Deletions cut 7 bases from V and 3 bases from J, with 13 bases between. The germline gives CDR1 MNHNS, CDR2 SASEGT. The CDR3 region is CASTPGRFNQPQHF. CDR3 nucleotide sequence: TGTGCCAGCACCCCAGGGCGGTTCAATCAGCCCCAGCATTTT.

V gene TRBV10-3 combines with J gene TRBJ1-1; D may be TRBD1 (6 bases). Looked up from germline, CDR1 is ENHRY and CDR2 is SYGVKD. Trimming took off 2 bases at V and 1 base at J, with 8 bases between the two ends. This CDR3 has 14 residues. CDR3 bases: TGTGCCATCAGTGAGGGACAGACGAACACTGAAGCTTTCTTT. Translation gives CAISEGQTNTEAFF.

CDR3 loop: CASSGTSYEQYF. The DNA for the CDR3 is TGCGCCAGCAGCGGTACCTCCTACGAGCAGTACTTC. The J gene is TRBJ2-7, the V gene TRBV5-1; D is ambiguous. The CDR3 has 12 amino acids. Trimming pared 4 bases from V and 0 bases from J, leaving 5 bases between. Germline CDR1 and CDR2: SGHRS and YFSETQ.

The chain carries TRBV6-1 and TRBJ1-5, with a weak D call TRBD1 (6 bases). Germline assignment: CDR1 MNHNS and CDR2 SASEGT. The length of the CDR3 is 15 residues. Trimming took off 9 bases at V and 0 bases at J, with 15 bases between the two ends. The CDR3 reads CASIRGMNSNQPQHF. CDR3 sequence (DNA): TGTGCCAGTATAAGGGGGATGAATAGCAATCAGCCCCAGCATTTT.

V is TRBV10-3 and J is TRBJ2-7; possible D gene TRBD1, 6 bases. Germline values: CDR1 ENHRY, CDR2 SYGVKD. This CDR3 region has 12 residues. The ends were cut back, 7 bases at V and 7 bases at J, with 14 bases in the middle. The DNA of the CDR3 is TGTGCCATCACCTCGGATCAGGGGGAGCAGTACTTC. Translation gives CAITSDQGEQYF.

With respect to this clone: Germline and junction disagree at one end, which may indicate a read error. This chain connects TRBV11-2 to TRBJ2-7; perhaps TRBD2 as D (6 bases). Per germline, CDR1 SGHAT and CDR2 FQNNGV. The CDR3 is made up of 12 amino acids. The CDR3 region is CASSYRSGTSLF. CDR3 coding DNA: TGTGCCAGCAGCTATCGCTCCGGGACTTCTCTTTTC.

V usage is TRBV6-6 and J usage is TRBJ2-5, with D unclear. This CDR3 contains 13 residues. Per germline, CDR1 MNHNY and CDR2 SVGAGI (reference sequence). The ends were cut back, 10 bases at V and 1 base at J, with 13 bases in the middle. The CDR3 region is CATKGVAQETQYF. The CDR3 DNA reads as TGTGCCACCAAGGGCGTTGCCCAAGAGACCCAGTACTTC.

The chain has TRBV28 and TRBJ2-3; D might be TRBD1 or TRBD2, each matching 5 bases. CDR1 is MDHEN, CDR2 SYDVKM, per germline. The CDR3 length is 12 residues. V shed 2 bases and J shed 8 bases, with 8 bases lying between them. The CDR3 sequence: CASSLPGSTQYF. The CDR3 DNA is TGTGCCAGCAGTTTACCAGGGAGTACGCAGTATTTT.

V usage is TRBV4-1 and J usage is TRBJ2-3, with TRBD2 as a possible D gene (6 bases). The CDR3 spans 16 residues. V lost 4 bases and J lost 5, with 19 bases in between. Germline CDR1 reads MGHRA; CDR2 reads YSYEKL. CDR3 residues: CASSRLWRPGVDTQYF. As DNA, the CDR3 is TGCGCCAGCAGCCGCCTTTGGCGTCCGGGGGTAGATACGCAGTATTTT.

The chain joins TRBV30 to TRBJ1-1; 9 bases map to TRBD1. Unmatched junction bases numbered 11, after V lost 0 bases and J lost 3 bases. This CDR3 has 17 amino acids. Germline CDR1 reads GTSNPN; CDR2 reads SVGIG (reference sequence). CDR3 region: CAWSVWTGEGSDTEAFF. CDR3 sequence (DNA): TGTGCCTGGAGTGTATGGACAGGGGAAGGTAGCGACACTGAAGCTTTCTTT.

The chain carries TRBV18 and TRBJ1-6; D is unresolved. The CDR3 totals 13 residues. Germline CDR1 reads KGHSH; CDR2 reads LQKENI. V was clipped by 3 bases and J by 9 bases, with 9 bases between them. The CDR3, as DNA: TGTGCCAGCTCACCCGACATCACTTCACCCCTCCACTTT. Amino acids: CASSPDITSPLHF. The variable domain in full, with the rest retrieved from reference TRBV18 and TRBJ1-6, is NAGVMQNPRHLVRRRGQEARLRCSPMKGHSHVYWYRQLPEEGLKFMVYLQKENIIDESGMPKERFSAEFPKEGPSILRIQQVVRGDSAAYFCASSPDITSPLHFGNGTRLTVT.

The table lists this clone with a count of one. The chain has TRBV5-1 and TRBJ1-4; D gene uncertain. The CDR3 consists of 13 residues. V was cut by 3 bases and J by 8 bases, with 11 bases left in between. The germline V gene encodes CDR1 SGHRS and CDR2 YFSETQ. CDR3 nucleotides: TGCGCCAGCAGCTCTATGCGCGGGGAAAAACTGTTTTTT. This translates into CASSSMRGEKLFF.

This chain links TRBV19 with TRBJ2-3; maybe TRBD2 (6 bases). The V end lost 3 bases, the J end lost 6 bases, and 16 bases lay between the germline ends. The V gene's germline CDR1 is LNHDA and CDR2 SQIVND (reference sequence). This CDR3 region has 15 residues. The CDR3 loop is CASSIRLGVGDTQYF. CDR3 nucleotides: TGTGCCAGTAGTATCCGACTAGGGGTAGGGGATACGCAGTATTTT.

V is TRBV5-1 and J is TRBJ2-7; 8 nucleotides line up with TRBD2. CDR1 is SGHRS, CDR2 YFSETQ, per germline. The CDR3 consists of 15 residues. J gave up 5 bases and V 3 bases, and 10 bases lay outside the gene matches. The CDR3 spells CASSSSGGARHEQYF. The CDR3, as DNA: TGCGCCAGCAGCTCCTCCGGGGGGGCCCGCCACGAGCAGTACTTC.

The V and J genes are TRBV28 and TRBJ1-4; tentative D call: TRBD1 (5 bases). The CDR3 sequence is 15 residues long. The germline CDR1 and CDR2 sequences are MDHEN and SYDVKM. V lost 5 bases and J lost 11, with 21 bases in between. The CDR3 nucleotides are TGTGCCAGCAGTGACTTCCAGGGTGGGAAGGAGAAACTGTTTTTT. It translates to CASSDFQGGKEKLFF.

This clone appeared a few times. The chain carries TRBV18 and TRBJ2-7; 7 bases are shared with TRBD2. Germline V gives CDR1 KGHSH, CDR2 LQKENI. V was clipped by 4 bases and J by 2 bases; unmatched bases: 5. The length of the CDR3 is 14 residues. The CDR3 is CASSLARGTYEQYF. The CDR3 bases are TGTGCCAGCTCACTTGCGCGGGGGACCTACGAGCAGTACTTC.

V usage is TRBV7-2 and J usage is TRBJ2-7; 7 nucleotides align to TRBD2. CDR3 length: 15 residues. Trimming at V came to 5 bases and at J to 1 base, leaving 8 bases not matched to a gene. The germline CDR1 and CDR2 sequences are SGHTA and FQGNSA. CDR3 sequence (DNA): TGTGCCAGCAGCCCGGAAGGCGGGAGTTCCTACGAGCAGTACTTC. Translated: CASSPEGGSSYEQYF.

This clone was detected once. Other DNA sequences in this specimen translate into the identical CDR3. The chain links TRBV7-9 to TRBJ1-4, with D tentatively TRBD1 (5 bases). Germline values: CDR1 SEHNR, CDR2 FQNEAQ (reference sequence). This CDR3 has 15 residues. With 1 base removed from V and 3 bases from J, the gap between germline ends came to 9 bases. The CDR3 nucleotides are TGTGCCAGCAGCTTAGGGGACTCCCCTAATGAAAAACTGTTTTTT. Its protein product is CASSLGDSPNEKLFF. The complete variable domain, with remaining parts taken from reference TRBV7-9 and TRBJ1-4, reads DTGVSQNPRHKITKRGQNVTFRCDPISEHNRLYWYRQTLGQGPEFLTYFQNEAQLEKSRLLSDRFSAERPKGSFSTLEIQRTEQGDSAMYLCASSLGDSPNEKLFFGSGTQLSVL.